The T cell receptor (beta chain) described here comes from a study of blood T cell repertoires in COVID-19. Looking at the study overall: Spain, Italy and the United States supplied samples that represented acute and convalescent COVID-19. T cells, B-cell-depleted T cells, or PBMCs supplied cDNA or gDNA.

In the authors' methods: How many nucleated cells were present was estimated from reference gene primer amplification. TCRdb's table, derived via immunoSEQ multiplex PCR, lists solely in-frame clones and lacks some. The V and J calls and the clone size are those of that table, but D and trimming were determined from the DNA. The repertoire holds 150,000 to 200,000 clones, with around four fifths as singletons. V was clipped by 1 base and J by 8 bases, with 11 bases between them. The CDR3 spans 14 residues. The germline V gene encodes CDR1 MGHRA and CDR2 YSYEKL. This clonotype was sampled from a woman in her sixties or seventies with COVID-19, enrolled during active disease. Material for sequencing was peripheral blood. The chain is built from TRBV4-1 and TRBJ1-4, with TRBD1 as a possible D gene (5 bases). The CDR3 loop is CASSQAGGGEKLFF. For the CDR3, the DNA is TGCGCCAGCAGCCAAGCCGGGGGTGGGGAAAAACTGTTTTTT.